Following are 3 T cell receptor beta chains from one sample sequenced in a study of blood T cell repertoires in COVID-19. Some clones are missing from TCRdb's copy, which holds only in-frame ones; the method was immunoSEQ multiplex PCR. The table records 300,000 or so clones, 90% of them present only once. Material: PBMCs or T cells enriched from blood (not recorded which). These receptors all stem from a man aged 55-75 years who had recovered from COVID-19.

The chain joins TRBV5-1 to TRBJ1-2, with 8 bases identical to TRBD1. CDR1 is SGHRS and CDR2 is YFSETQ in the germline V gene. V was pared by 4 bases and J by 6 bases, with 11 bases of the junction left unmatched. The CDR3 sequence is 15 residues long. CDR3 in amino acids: CASSVFDRGANGYTF. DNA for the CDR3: TGCGCCAGCAGCGTGTTTGACAGGGGCGCGAATGGCTACACCTTC.

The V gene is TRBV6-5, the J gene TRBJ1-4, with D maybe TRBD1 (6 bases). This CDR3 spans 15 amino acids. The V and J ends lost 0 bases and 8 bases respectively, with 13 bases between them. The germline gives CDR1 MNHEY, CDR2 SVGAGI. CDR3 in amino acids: CASSYSVGTREKLFF. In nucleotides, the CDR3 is TGTGCCAGCAGTTACTCTGTGGGGACAAGGGAAAAACTGTTTTTT.

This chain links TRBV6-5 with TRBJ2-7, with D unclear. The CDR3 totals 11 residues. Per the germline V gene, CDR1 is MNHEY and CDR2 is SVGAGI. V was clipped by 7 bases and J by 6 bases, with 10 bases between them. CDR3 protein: CASTPRVEQYF. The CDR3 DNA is TGTGCCAGCACCCCCCGTGTCGAGCAGTACTTC.